The 31 T cell receptor beta chains below all came from one sample that was sequenced in a study of OX40 agonist ivuxolimab in advanced cancers. The library was prepared using the immunoSEQ multiplex PCR assay. TCRdb took this table from immuneACCESS and kept in-frame rearrangements with V and J called. Such tables lack part of the clones; where checked against another copy, unresolved V genes explain under half of the gap, and the rest is unexplained. This sample is represented by tens of thousands of clones; around 89% of them were singletons. 1.9% of the sample is held by the ten biggest clonotypes. The source was CD4+ or CD8+ T cells sorted from blood, collected in a trial of the OX40 agonist ivuxolimab. These receptor sequences come from an adult with an advanced solid tumor such as melanoma, head and neck, liver or kidney cancer.

This chain connects TRBV11-2 to TRBJ2-1; D gene uncertain. Germline CDR1 reads SGHAT; CDR2 reads FQNNGV. V lost 0 bases to trimming and J lost 6 bases, with 15 bases between them. There are 16 residues in the CDR3. Written as DNA, the CDR3 is TGTGCCAGCAGCTTAGATCGGACCGGTCGTCGCAATGAGCAGTTCTTC. It translates to CASSLDRTGRRNEQFF. The full variable domain, with the rest looked up from reference TRBV11-2 and TRBJ2-1, is EAGVAQSPRYKIIEKRQSVAFWCNPISGHATLYWYQQILGQGPKLLIQFQNNGVVDDSQLPKDRFSAERLKGVDSTLKIQPAKLEDSAVYLCASSLDRTGRRNEQFFGPGTRLTVL.

The rearrangement joins TRBV5-1 to TRBJ2-3; D perhaps matches TRBD2 (5 bases). The V gene's germline CDR1 is SGHRS and CDR2 YFSETQ. Trimming cost V 0 bases and J 2 bases, with 10 bases left between them. This CDR3 contains 15 residues. The CDR3 coding sequence is TGCGCCAGCAGCTTGGAGGCGGGCCCCACAGATACGCAGTATTTT. Encoded protein: CASSLEAGPTDTQYF. Looking up the rest from reference TRBV5-1 and TRBJ2-3 gives the full variable domain: KAGVTQTPRYLIKTRGQQVTLSCSPISGHRSVSWYQQTPGQGLQFLFEYFSETQRNKGNFPGRFSGRQFSNSRSEMNVSTLELGDSALYLCASSLEAGPTDTQYFGPGTRLTVL.

This clone was observed a few times. This chain links TRBV10-3 with TRBJ1-5; possibly TRBD1 for D (5 bases). Germline-derived CDR1 and CDR2 are ENHRY and SYGVKD. The V end lost 3 bases, the J end lost 3 bases, and 12 bases lay between the germline ends. The CDR3 consists of 15 residues. The CDR3 spells CAISEPGGSNQPQHF. The CDR3 DNA reads TGTGCCATCAGTGAACCCGGGGGGTCCAATCAGCCCCAGCATTTT.

This sequence joins TRBV7-9 and TRBJ2-7; 8 bases agree with TRBD1. Germline V CDR1 and CDR2: SEHNR, FQNEAQ (reference sequence). This CDR3 is 14 amino acids long. V shed 5 bases, J shed 5 bases, and the junction held 8 bases outside the gene matches. The CDR3: CASSAGQGFDEQYF. The CDR3 DNA reads as TGTGCCAGCAGCGCTGGACAGGGATTTGACGAGCAGTACTTC.

This chain connects TRBV5-4 to TRBJ1-1; D possibly corresponds to TRBD1 (6 bases). CDR1 is SGHNT, CDR2 YYREEE, per germline (reference sequence). This CDR3 has 16 amino acids. Trimming removed 0 bases from V and 1 base from J, with 13 bases in between. The CDR3: CASSLAQGLGNTEAFF. DNA for the CDR3: TGTGCCAGCAGCTTGGCTCAGGGGTTAGGGAACACTGAAGCTTTCTTT.

The V call is TRBV30, the J call TRBJ1-6; possible D gene TRBD1, 6 bases. Trimming removed 3 bases at V and 6 bases at J, with 15 bases between. Germline CDR1 and CDR2: GTSNPN and SVGIG (reference sequence). This CDR3 is built from 15 residues. CDR3 amino acids: CAWSLQGSPNSPLHF. The CDR3 DNA sequence: TGTGCCTGGAGCCTACAGGGTTCCCCTAATTCACCCCTCCACTTT.

Points on this clone: One junction end disagrees with the germline gene, perhaps due to a read error. The chain links TRBV6-5 to TRBJ1-4, with 10 bases identical to TRBD1. The CDR3 runs to 12 residues. Germline V gives CDR1 MNHEY, CDR2 SVGAGI. CDR3 loop: CAGRTGGEKLFF. The CDR3 DNA follows: TGTGCCGGCAGGACAGGGGGGGAAAAACTGTTTTTT.

V gene TRBV7-3 combines with J gene TRBJ2-3; 7 bases are a match to TRBD2. J lost 2 bases, V lost 3 bases, and 5 bases had no gene match. The CDR3 runs to 15 residues. The germline V gene encodes CDR1 SGHTA and CDR2 FQGTGA. CDR3 amino acids: CASSLNGRTTDTQYF. The CDR3 DNA is TGTGCCAGCAGCTTGAACGGGAGGACCACAGATACGCAGTATTTT.

The chain carries TRBV28 and TRBJ1-3, with D hard to call. The length of the CDR3 is 16 residues. Germline CDR1 is MDHEN and CDR2 is SYDVKM. The germline V and J ends were trimmed by 5 bases and 1 base, with 15 bases remaining between them. Here the CDR3 reads CASSIDPGRSGNTIYF. DNA of the CDR3: TGTGCCAGCAGTATCGACCCGGGCAGATCTGGAAACACCATATATTTT. Drawing the rest from reference TRBV28 and TRBJ1-3, the complete variable domain is DVKVTQSSRYLVKRTGEKVFLECVQDMDHENMFWYRQDPGLGLRLIYFSYDVKMKEKGDIPEGYSVSREKKERFSLILESASTNQTSMYLCASSIDPGRSGNTIYFGEGSWLTVV.

J is TRBJ2-3 and V is TRBV5-8, with D perhaps TRBD1 or TRBD2 (5 bases each). Between the trimmed V and J ends, which lost 4 bases and 2 bases, there was a span of 17 bases. Germline lookup yields CDR1 SGHTS and CDR2 YDEGEE. The CDR3 runs to 16 residues. The CDR3 loop is CASSRNLGTHTDTQYF. The CDR3 DNA reads as TGTGCCAGCAGCCGCAATCTAGGGACCCACACAGATACGCAGTATTTT.

The rearrangement joins TRBV25-1 to TRBJ2-1; possibly TRBD2 for D (6 bases). The CDR3 is made up of 14 amino acids. With 3 bases removed from V and 7 bases from J, the gap between germline ends came to 13 bases. CDR1 and CDR2 (germline): MGHDK, SYGVNS. As DNA, the CDR3 is TGTGCCAGCAGTGAGCTAGCGACAAAGAATGAGCAGTTCTTC. This encodes CASSELATKNEQFF.

This clone was found a few times. This sequence joins TRBV27 and TRBJ2-7, with 12 positions matching TRBD2. The CDR3 has 15 residues. J gave up 6 bases and V 5 bases, and 8 bases lay outside the gene matches. Looked up from germline, CDR1 is MNHEY and CDR2 is SMNVEV (reference sequence). The CDR3 spells CASSPGLAGSSEQYF. DNA for the CDR3: TGTGCCAGCAGTCCCGGACTAGCGGGATCGTCCGAGCAGTACTTC.

This sequence joins TRBV5-4 and TRBJ1-2; 11 bases fit TRBD1. The junction had 5 bases not matched to a gene; V was cut back by 3 bases and J by 7 bases. The CDR3 loop spans 14 amino acids. In germline, CDR1 is SGHNT, CDR2 YYREEE (reference sequence). The CDR3 reads CASSSPGTGGGYTF. CDR3 bases: TGTGCCAGCAGCTCTCCCGGGACAGGGGGTGGCTACACCTTC. Full variable domain (remainder filled in from reference TRBV5-4 and TRBJ1-2): ETGVTQSPTHLIKTRGQQVTLRCSSQSGHNTVSWYQQALGQGPQFIFQYYREEENGRGNFPPRFSGLQFPNYSSELNVNALELDDSALYLCASSSPGTGGGYTFGSGTRLTVV.

The genes are TRBV5-4 and TRBJ2-2; D unclear. The CDR3 runs 16 residues. The V and J ends lost 2 bases and 0 bases respectively, with 11 bases between them. Germline CDR1 and CDR2: SGHNT and YYREEE (reference sequence). Written as DNA, the CDR3 is TGTGCCAGCAGCTTCCGGAACAGCGCGAACACCGGGGAGCTGTTTTTT. As protein: CASSFRNSANTGELFF.

The chain combines TRBV7-2 with TRBJ2-3; D possibly corresponds to TRBD1 (5 bases). The CDR3 extends over 16 amino acids. CDR1 is SGHTA and CDR2 is FQGNSA in the germline V gene. Trimming stripped 0 bases from V and 5 bases from J, with 15 bases between. This CDR3 reads CASSLAAGYEKDTQYF. CDR3 nucleotides: TGTGCCAGCAGCTTAGCCGCAGGGTATGAAAAAGATACGCAGTATTTT.

The genes are TRBV6-5 and TRBJ1-2; D is undetermined. This CDR3 contains 13 residues. The V gene lost 1 base and the J gene lost 4 bases, with 7 bases spanning the gap. Germline loops: CDR1 MNHEY, CDR2 SVGAGI. CDR3 in DNA: TGTGCCAGCAGTTACTTGGTCAGCTATGGCTACACCTTC. It codes for CASSYLVSYGYTF.

This clone has more than one count but fewer than ten. The rearrangement links TRBV7-8 to TRBJ1-2; no clear D gene. This CDR3 has 15 amino acids. The V gene's germline CDR1 is SGHVS and CDR2 FQNEAQ. V was cut by 4 bases and J by 0 bases, with 12 bases left in between. CDR3 sequence: CASSSRRIANYGYTF. The CDR3 DNA sequence: TGTGCCAGCAGCTCCCGGAGGATAGCTAACTATGGCTACACCTTC.

This clone showed up just once. The rearrangement joins TRBV18 to TRBJ1-2; D not certain. The germline CDR1 and CDR2 sequences are KGHSH and LQKENI. This CDR3 has 14 amino acids. The V and J ends lost 2 bases and 3 bases respectively, with 10 bases between them. CDR3 nucleotides: TGTGCCAGCTCACCAATCCCCGGGGACTATGGCTACACCTTC. As protein: CASSPIPGDYGYTF. Together with reference TRBV18 and TRBJ1-2, the CDR3 gives the full variable domain: NAGVMQNPRHLVRRRGQEARLRCSPMKGHSHVYWYRQLPEEGLKFMVYLQKENIIDESGMPKERFSAEFPKEGPSILRIQQVVRGDSAAYFCASSPIPGDYGYTFGSGTRLTVV.

The chain couples TRBV4-3 to TRBJ1-6; 7 bases align to TRBD1. This CDR3 is 18 amino acids long. CDR1 and CDR2 from the germline V gene are LGHNA and YSLEER. J gave up 7 bases and V 0 bases, and 12 bases lay outside the gene matches. CDR3 sequence reads: CASSQEGVQGLQNSPLHF. Written as DNA, the CDR3 is TGCGCCAGCAGCCAAGAAGGGGTACAGGGGCTGCAGAATTCACCCCTCCACTTT.

The V and J genes are TRBV18 and TRBJ2-2; TRBD1 matches at 11 bases. The germline V gene has CDR1 KGHSH and CDR2 LQKENI. The V segment lost 6 bases and the J segment 5 bases; nucleotides outside the gene matches: 2. The CDR3 spans 14 residues. The CDR3 is CASSGTGGTGELFF. The CDR3 DNA sequence: TGTGCCAGCTCCGGGACAGGGGGAACCGGGGAGCTGTTTTTT.

The CDR3 here is CASSEPGLGGRGEKLFF. The CDR3 DNA reads as TGTGCCAGCAGTGAGCCCGGACTGGGAGGGCGCGGTGAAAAACTGTTTTTT. The V and J genes are TRBV28 and TRBJ1-4, with D hard to call. The V gene lost 5 bases and the J gene lost 7 bases, with 23 bases spanning the gap. Germline CDR1 reads MDHEN; CDR2 reads SYDVKM. This CDR3 has 17 amino acids.

The V gene is TRBV9, the J gene TRBJ1-3; D not certain. Trimming pared 6 bases from V and 4 bases from J, leaving 5 bases between. The CDR3 is made up of 11 amino acids. Germline lookup yields CDR1 SGDLS and CDR2 YYNGEE. CDR3 DNA: TGTGCCAGCAACAGCGGAAACACCATATATTTT. This translates into CASNSGNTIYF.

The genes are TRBV28 and TRBJ1-5; the match to TRBD1 covers 7 bases. Germline values: CDR1 MDHEN, CDR2 SYDVKM. V lost 6 bases and J lost 4; bases outside the gene matches: 9. This CDR3 has 15 residues. CDR3 residues: CASRPGGLKNQPQHF. CDR3 nucleotide sequence: TGTGCCAGCAGACCAGGGGGGCTCAAAAATCAGCCCCAGCATTTT.

The J gene is TRBJ1-2, the V gene TRBV28; 8 positions match TRBD1. The ends lost 4 bases at V and 8 bases at J; junction bases unmatched: 9. This CDR3 is 14 amino acids long. Germline loops: CDR1 MDHEN, CDR2 SYDVKM. The CDR3 loop reads CASSSPDREGGYTF. CDR3 DNA sequence: TGTGCCAGCAGTTCACCGGACAGGGAAGGGGGCTACACCTTC.

This chain joins TRBV7-9 and TRBJ1-1; D gene ambiguous. The CDR3 sequence is 12 residues long. Germline CDR1 and CDR2: SEHNR and FQNEAQ (reference sequence). V dropped 5 bases and J dropped 1 base, with 5 bases sitting between them. The CDR3 loop reads CASSMENTEAFF. The CDR3 DNA follows: TGTGCCAGCAGCATGGAGAACACTGAAGCTTTCTTT.

This clone was detected a few times. The chain joins TRBV19 to TRBJ1-2; D is uncertain. Germline loops: CDR1 LNHDA, CDR2 SQIVND (reference sequence). This CDR3 is built from 13 residues. The V and J ends lost 7 bases and 2 bases respectively, with 11 bases between them. The chain's CDR3 is CASTITENYGYTF. The CDR3 DNA follows: TGTGCCAGTACCATAACAGAGAACTATGGCTACACCTTC.

V is TRBV19 and J is TRBJ1-5; maybe TRBD1 (5 bases). The V end lost 5 bases, the J end lost 5 bases, and 16 bases lay between the germline ends. The CDR3 length is 15 residues. Germline V lookup: CDR1 LNHDA, CDR2 SQIVND (reference sequence). The CDR3 protein is CASSFSGTPDQPQHF. CDR3 nucleotide sequence: TGTGCCAGTAGTTTTTCCGGGACCCCCGATCAGCCCCAGCATTTT. Based on the CDR3 plus reference TRBV19 and TRBJ1-5, the full variable domain is DGGITQSPKYLFRKEGQNVTLSCEQNLNHDAMYWYRQDPGQGLRLIYYSQIVNDFQKGDIAEGYSVSREKKESFPLTVTSAQKNPTAFYLCASSFSGTPDQPQHFGDGTRLSIL.

The V and J genes are TRBV11-3 and TRBJ1-5; D not resolved. Trimming left V 3 bases short and J 6 bases short, with 12 bases between. Per the germline V gene, CDR1 is SGHNT and CDR2 is YENEEA. CDR3 length: 14 residues. The CDR3 DNA is TGTGCCAGCAGCTTTGGATCAGGTCGTCAGCCCCAGCATTTT. It translates to CASSFGSGRQPQHF.

The chain joins TRBV29-1 to TRBJ1-2, with TRBD1 matching 7 bases. V dropped 4 bases and J dropped 4; count of bases not matched to a gene: 12. The CDR3 has 15 amino acids. Germline-derived CDR1 and CDR2 are SQVTM and ANQGSEA. The CDR3 sequence: CSVVRPLRTGYGYTF. DNA of the CDR3: TGCAGCGTTGTAAGACCCCTCAGGACAGGCTATGGCTACACCTTC.

V is TRBV10-3 and J is TRBJ1-4, with D unclear. This CDR3 has 13 amino acids. V was pared by 0 bases and J by 7 bases, with 6 bases between. Germline V gene sequence: CDR1 ENHRY, CDR2 SYGVKD. The CDR3 is CAISESASEKLFF. The CDR3 DNA reads as TGTGCCATCAGTGAGTCGGCGAGTGAAAAACTGTTTTTT.

The CDR3 here is CASRRGGAGELFF. The DNA for the CDR3 is TGTGCCAGCAGGAGGGGGGGAGCCGGGGAGCTGTTTTTT. The chain joins TRBV6-1 to TRBJ2-2; D might be TRBD2 (7 bases). This CDR3 comprises 13 residues. Germline loops: CDR1 MNHNS, CDR2 SASEGT. With 6 bases removed from V and 6 bases from J, the gap between germline ends came to 11 bases.